This T cell receptor beta chain was sequenced for a study of T cell responses to AZD1222 COVID-19 vaccine (dated by TCRdb to 2020 to 2023). Background on the whole study: AZD1222 recipients with second doses at about 4 weeks or about 12 weeks were pooled, because spike-specific TCR depth and breadth did not differ between schedules. Trial participants were enrolled by age into subgroups of 18-55, 56-69 and 70-plus years, and about 150, 27 and 61 TCR-sequenced participants, respectively, were included in these subgroups. TCR sequencing covered over 230 trial participants: 207 given two doses of AZD1222 and about 26 given two doses of MenACWY control vaccine. Summary of the overall study and its limitations: In the small 56-69-year group, the increase in depth fell short of significance, most likely because of low power. Because no day 14 peak-response samples were available, the repertoires could be characterized only after the peak T cell response. Spike-specific TCR breadth and depth rose significantly after two AZD1222 doses compared with day 0 and with MenACWY recipients. CD4 TCRs associated with the vaccine covered the entire spike protein, and the dominant responses were in regions 160-218 and 743-854. Epitopes outside the regions mutated in the B.1.351 and B.1.1.7 variants were reportedly recognized by nearly half of the unique spike-specific TCRs. Conclusions about previously exposed vaccinees are limited because only six or seven AZD1222 recipients were SARS-CoV-2 seropositive at baseline. Most participants were white British and females outnumbered males, and the authors suggested that clonal diversity may have been underestimated.

In the paper's terms, the time point label means: baseline before first vaccination. Vaccinee samples were obtained from the UK trials COV001 and COV002, which included a single-blind randomized controlled phase 2/3 trial of AZD1222 (ChAdOx1 nCoV-19) in healthy adults. Trial participant PBMC samples were collected at day 0 and day 28 after the second dose for TCRbeta chain sequencing. V loses 2 bases, J loses 0 bases, and the germline ends lie 4 bases apart. CDR1 and CDR2 are read off the germline V gene as WSHSY and SAAADI. There are 13 amino acids in the CDR3, from cysteine to phenylalanine inclusive. The sequence is cut down to CDR3 DNA, 39 bases in frame from base 1. Details on this clone: Its specific antigen is unknown. Within one base of it there is no much larger clone, and no base qualities were kept.

The CDR3 regions of human TCRbeta chains were analyzed by immunosequencing. In the original analysis: TCRs in the repertoires were matched against a reference library of SARS-CoV-2-specific TCRs that had been generated with the MIRA antigen-specificity platform. Breadth meant the fraction of unique TCRs that were SARS-CoV-2-associated, whereas depth meant the fraction of total T cells that were SARS-CoV-2-associated. Using the MIRA data, each spike-specific TCR was mapped to the spike region that the TCR reacts to and placed in a CD4 or CD8 class. Log10-transformed breadth and depth values were compared by one-way ANOVA with Sidak's multiple comparisons tests. Here the immuneACCESS table is served through TCRdb, limited to in-frame sequences with V and J called. Missing clones are a known gap in these copies; in checked studies unresolved V genes cover under half, and the rest lacks a known reason. That table supplies the V and J calls and clone size; D and trimming were determined from the DNA. This sample has about 180,000 clones in its table, and roughly 91% of those were observed once. Jointly, the top ten make up 1.5% to 2% of the sample.

This specimen was peripheral blood, taken on day 0 of AZD1222 vaccination. This sequence uses TRBV10-2 and TRBJ2-5, with no confidently assigned D gene. This TCR came from an adult in good health. The sequenced DNA is TGCGCCAGCAGTGAGGGGCACCAAGAGACCCAGTACTTC. It codes for CASSEGHQETQYF.